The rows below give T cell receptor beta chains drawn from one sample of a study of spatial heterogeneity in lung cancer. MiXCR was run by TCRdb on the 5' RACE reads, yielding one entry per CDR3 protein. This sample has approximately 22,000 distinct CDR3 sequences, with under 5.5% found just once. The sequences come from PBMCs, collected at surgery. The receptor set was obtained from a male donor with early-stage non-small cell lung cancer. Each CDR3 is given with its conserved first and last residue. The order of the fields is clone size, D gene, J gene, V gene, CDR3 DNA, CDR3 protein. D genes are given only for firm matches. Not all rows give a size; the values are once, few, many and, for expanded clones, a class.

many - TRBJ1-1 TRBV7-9 TGTGCCAGCAGCTTAGCAGGAAGGGGCCTTGAAGCTTTCTTT CASSLAGRGLEAFF
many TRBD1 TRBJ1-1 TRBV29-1 TGCAGCGCCCAGAGGACAGGGGGCCTCACTGAAGCTTTCTTT CSAQRTGGLTEAFF
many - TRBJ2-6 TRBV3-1 TGTGCCAGCAGCCAAACCGGGGCCAACGTCCTGACTTTC CASSQTGANVLTF
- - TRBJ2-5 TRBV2 TGTGCCAGCAGTGATGGCCATCAAGAGACCCAGTACTTC CASSDGHQETQYF
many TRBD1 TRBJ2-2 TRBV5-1 TGCGCCAGCAGCCCCCGGACAGGGAGCTACACCGGGGAGCTGTTTTTT CASSPRTGSYTGELFF
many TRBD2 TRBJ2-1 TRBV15 TGTGCCACCAGCCCCGGGAGGGTTTACAATGAGCAGTTCTTC CATSPGRVYNEQFF
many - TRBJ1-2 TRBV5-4 TGTGCCAGCAGCTCGACGAGTCGAGGCTACACCTTC CASSSTSRGYTF
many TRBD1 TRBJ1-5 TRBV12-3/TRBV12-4 TGTGCCAGCAGCCCGGGACAGATTCAGCCCCAGCATTTT CASSPGQIQPQHF
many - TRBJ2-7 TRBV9 TGTGCCAGCAGCCCACAGCTGGGGGCAACCTACGAGCAGTACTTC CASSPQLGATYEQYF
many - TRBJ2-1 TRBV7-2 TGTGCCTCTACGGCTAGCAGCTACAATGAGCAGTTCTTC CASTASSYNEQFF
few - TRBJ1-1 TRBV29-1 TGCAGTGGGGGAGGCGGGCCTGAAGCTTTCTTT CSGGGGPEAFF
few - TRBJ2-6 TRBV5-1 TGCGCCAGCAGCTCCAAACCGACCGGGAACACACTCTCTGGGGCCAACGTCCTGACTTTC CASSSKPTGNTLSGANVLTF
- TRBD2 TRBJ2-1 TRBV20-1 TGCAGTGCTAGGGTTACTAGCGGAGGGGGGAATGAGCAGTTCTTC CSARVTSGGGNEQFF
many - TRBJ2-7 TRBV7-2 TGTGCCAGCAGCTTAGGTGGAGCCACCTACGAGCAGTACTTC CASSLGGATYEQYF
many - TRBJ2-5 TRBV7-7 TGTGCTAGCAGCCCGGGCGGGTTCGTAGAGACCCAGTACTTC CASSPGGFVETQYF
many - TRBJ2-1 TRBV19 TGTGCCAGTAGTATCGCGTGGGGATGGGACTACAATGAGCAGTTCTTC CASSIAWGWDYNEQFF
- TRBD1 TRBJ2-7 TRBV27 TGTGCCAGCAGTTCCGGGACAGGGTACGAGCAGTACTTC CASSSGTGYEQYF
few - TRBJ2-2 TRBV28 TGTGCCAGCAGCTTCAACAGAAATCCCGGCCGGGAGCTGTTTTTT CASSFNRNPGRELFF
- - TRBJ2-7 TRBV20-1 TGCAGTGCTACCCGGGACTCTATCAACGAGCAGTACTTC CSATRDSINEQYF
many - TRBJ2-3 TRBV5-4 TGTGCCAGCAGCCCAGCCAGGGGATCCGCAGATACGCAGTATTTT CASSPARGSADTQYF
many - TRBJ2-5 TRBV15 TGTGCCACCAGCAGAGATCGCGAAGGGTTTGAGACCCAGTACTTC CATSRDREGFETQYF
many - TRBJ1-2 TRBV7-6 TGTGCCAGCAGCCCGCCAGACAGTCGCTATGGCTACACCTTC CASSPPDSRYGYTF
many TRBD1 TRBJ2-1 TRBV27 TGTGCCAGCAGTTTAGAGAGCATCCCGGGACAGGGGTTTGAGCAGTTCTTC CASSLESIPGQGFEQFF
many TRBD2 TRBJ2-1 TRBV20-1 TGCAGTGCTAGAGACCTCCTGACTAGCGGGATGGACAATGAGCAGTTCTTC CSARDLLTSGMDNEQFF
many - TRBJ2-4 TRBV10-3 TGTGCCATCAGCCAGGGGGGGGTCAAAAACATTCAGTACTTC CAISQGGVKNIQYF
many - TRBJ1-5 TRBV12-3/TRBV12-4 TGTGCCAGCAGTTTACGGGCAGGCAATCAGCCCCAGCATTTT CASSLRAGNQPQHF
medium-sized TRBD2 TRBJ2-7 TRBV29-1 TGCAGCGTTGAAGCCCCGGGGGGGGTAGTTTACGAGCAGTACTTC CSVEAPGGVVYEQYF
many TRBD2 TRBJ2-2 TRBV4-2 TGTGCCAGCAGCCATCTAGCGGGAGGAGACACCGGGGAGCTGTTTTTT CASSHLAGGDTGELFF
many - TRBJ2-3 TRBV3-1 TGTGCCAGCAGCCAAGATGGCCCGAGGGCAGATACGCAGTATTTT CASSQDGPRADTQYF
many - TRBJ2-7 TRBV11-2 TGTGCCAGCAGCTTAAGATGGGCCGCCGCCTACGAGCAGTACTTC CASSLRWAAAYEQYF
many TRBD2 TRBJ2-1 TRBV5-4 TGTGCCAGCAGCCGGGGACTAGCGGAGGAAATCTACAATGAGCAGTTCTTC CASSRGLAEEIYNEQFF
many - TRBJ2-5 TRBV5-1 TGCGCCAGCAGCTTGGCTTGGGACTCCACGGCCCAGTACTTC CASSLAWDSTAQYF
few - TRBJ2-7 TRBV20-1 TGCAGTGCTAACATAGCGGTGTACGAGCAGTACTTC CSANIAVYEQYF
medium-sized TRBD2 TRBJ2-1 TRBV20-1 TGCAGTGCCGAAGGCAGCGGCGGGAGAAACAATGAGCAGTTCTTC CSAEGSGGRNNEQFF
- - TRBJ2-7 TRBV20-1 TGCAGTGCCCTCCTCCTGGGGGGGGCTGGGGAGCAGTACTTC CSALLLGGAGEQYF
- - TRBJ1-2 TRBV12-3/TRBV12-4 TGTGCCAGCAGTTTAATCCCGACGGGTGGCTACACCTTC CASSLIPTGGYTF
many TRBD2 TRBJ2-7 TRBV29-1 TGCAGCGTTGAATTTCCGGGACTAGCGGGAGTCAAACCATCCTACGAGCAGTACTTC CSVEFPGLAGVKPSYEQYF
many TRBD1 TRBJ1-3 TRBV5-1 TGCGCCAGCAGCGGACAGGGGGCGCCTGGAAACACCATATATTTT CASSGQGAPGNTIYF
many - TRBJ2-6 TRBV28 TGTGCCAGCAGTCCGGACCTAGCTGGGGCCAACGTCCTGACTTTC CASSPDLAGANVLTF
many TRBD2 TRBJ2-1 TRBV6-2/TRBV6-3 TGTGCCAGCACCCCCAGGGTAGCGGGGATCGAATTCTTC CASTPRVAGIEFF
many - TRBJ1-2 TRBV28 TGTGCCAGCAGTTTGGCGGACAAATCAAACTATGGCTACACCTTC CASSLADKSNYGYTF
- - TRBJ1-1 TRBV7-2 TGTGCCAGCGCCAACAGAGGAGACACTGAAGCTTTCTTT CASANRGDTEAFF
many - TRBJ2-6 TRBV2 TGTGCCAGCAGGCCACGGATCTCTGGGGCCAACGTCCTGACTTTC CASRPRISGANVLTF
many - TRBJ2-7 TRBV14 TGTGCCAGCAGCCAAGCGTGGGGTTACGAGCAGTACTTC CASSQAWGYEQYF
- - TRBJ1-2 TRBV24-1 TGTGCCACCAGTGACCCACGACCTTTCTACACCTTC CATSDPRPFYTF
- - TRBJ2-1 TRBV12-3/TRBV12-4 TGTGCCAGCAGTCCCCTTCCCCGTTCCAATGAGCAGTTCTTC CASSPLPRSNEQFF
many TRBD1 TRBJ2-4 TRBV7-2 TGTGCCAGCAGCGTTTCGACAGGGAGTGGAGTCAAAAACATTCAGTACTTC CASSVSTGSGVKNIQYF
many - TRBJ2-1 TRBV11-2 TGTGCCAGCAGCGCTGACTCAGGGGTCGAGCAGTTCTTC CASSADSGVEQFF
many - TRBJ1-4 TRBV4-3 TGCGCCAGCAGCCGTCAACCCGGGACATCCTTGGAACTGTTTTTT CASSRQPGTSLELFF
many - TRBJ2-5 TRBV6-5 TGTGCCAGCAGTTACTCATGGCAGCAAGAGACCCAGTACTTC CASSYSWQQETQYF
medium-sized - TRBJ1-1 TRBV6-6 TGTGCCAGCAGTTCTCCGCCTGGGGCTAGGACTGAAGCTTTCTTT CASSSPPGARTEAFF
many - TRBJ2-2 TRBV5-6 TGTGCCAGCAGCTTGGTCCCAGGGATCACCGGGGAGCTGTTTTTT CASSLVPGITGELFF
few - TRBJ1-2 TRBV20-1 TGCAGTGCTAGCAGGGATGGCTACACCTTC CSASRDGYTF
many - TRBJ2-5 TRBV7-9 TGTGCCAGCAGCCGTTCGGGCGGCGGGGAGACCCAGTACTTC CASSRSGGGETQYF
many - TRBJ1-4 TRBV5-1 TGCGCCAGCAGCTCAATGGGGGGGCGTAATGAAAAACTGTTTTTT CASSSMGGRNEKLFF
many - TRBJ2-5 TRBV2 TGTGCCAGCAGTGATGGTAGGCACCAAGAGACCCAGTACTTC CASSDGRHQETQYF
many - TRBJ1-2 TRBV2 TGTGCCAGCAGCCGCCACTTCGGGGGGTCTAACTATGGCTACACCTTC CASSRHFGGSNYGYTF
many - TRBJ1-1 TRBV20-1 TGCAGTGCTAGATCGGACGTAAATCGGACTGAAGCTTTCTTT CSARSDVNRTEAFF
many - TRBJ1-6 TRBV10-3 TGTGCCATCAGTGAGAGTCCCAGAGATAATTCACCCCTCCACTTT CAISESPRDNSPLHF